This entry lists 27 T cell receptor beta chains sequenced from one sample in a study of T cells in Graves' hyperthyroidism and ophthalmopathy. From RNA transcripts, TCR beta CDR3 regions were amplified. When the TCR CDR3 underwent first-round RT-PCR, the HTBI primer set was used. TCRdb recomputed calls from the multiplex PCR reads with MiXCR, one row per CDR3 protein. This sample has around 340,000 distinct CDR3 sequences, with 20% to 25% found just once. The sample taken for sequencing was blood. Receptors originate from a woman aged 45-59 years with Graves' hyperthyroidism.

The chain is built from TRBV2 and TRBJ2-1, with 8 bases lining up with TRBD1. V lost 6 bases, J lost 1 base, and 5 bases stayed unmatched. CDR1 SNHLY and CDR2 FYNNEI come from the germline V gene. This CDR3 comprises 15 residues. CDR3 amino acids: CASSNTGGSYNEQFF. The CDR3 bases are TGTGCCAGCAGCAATACAGGGGGATCCTACAATGAGCAGTTCTTC.

Only a few counts were recorded for this clonotype. This chain uses TRBV28 with TRBJ2-7, with a possible D match to TRBD2 (6 bases). CDR1 and CDR2 from the germline V gene are MDHEN and SYDVKM. V shed 3 bases and J shed 2 bases, with 11 bases lying between them. The CDR3 spans 14 residues. The CDR3 DNA sequence: TGTGCCAGCAGTTTGTTCGGCGGGACCTACGAGCAGTACTTC. It encodes CASSLFGGTYEQYF.

J is TRBJ2-7 and V is TRBV6-1; 10 positions agree with TRBD1. Germline CDR1 is MNHNS and CDR2 is SASEGT. The CDR3 has 17 residues. V lost 3 bases and J lost 4; bases outside the gene matches: 12. The CDR3, as DNA: TGTGCCAGCAGTGACCTGACAGGGGGCGGGAGAATGTACGAGCAGTACTTC. Translating it yields CASSDLTGGGRMYEQYF.

This clonotype is categorized as medium-sized. The J gene is TRBJ2-7, the V gene TRBV27, with 8 bases identical to TRBD1. This CDR3 has 13 residues. Germline trimming cut 6 bases from V and 2 bases from J; bases unmatched to any gene: 3. Looked up from germline, CDR1 is MNHEY and CDR2 is SMNVEV (reference sequence). Here the CDR3 DNA reads TGTGCCAGCAGAGACAGGGGCCCCTACGAGCAGTACTTC. Its protein product is CASRDRGPYEQYF.

The V and J genes are TRBV6-1 and TRBJ2-5; 9 nucleotides match TRBD2. With 11 bases clipped from V and 2 bases from J, the junction kept 9 bases outside the gene matches. Germline assignment: CDR1 MNHNS and CDR2 SASEGT. This CDR3 comprises 14 residues. CDR3 loop: CAAGGGAPQETQYF. The CDR3, as DNA: TGTGCCGCGGGGGGGGGGGCGCCTCAAGAGACCCAGTACTTC.

This clonotype has ten or more counts. The chain joins TRBV11-3 to TRBJ2-5; tentatively, D is TRBD2 (6 bases). The germline gives CDR1 SGHNT, CDR2 YENEEA. The germline V and J ends were trimmed by 1 base and 0 bases, with 9 bases remaining between them. There are 15 residues in the CDR3. CDR3 nucleotides: TGTGCCAGCAGCTTAGGCCCGGGGGACCAAGAGACCCAGTACTTC. Translated, it gives CASSLGPGDQETQYF.

Comment on this clonotype: At one end the junction does not follow the germline gene, possibly because of a read error. The rearrangement uses TRBV24-1 and TRBJ1-5; 7 bases align to TRBD1. This CDR3 has 15 amino acids. CDR1 KGHDR and CDR2 SFDVKD come from the germline V gene. CDR3 DNA sequence: TGTGCCACCAGTGCGGCAGGGGGAAACAATCAGCCCCGGCATTTT. Translation: CATSAAGGNNQPRHF.

About this clonotype itself: Its ends do not fully match the called genes, so a read error is possible. The gene calls are TRBV2 and TRBJ2-7; perhaps TRBD2 as D (6 bases). In germline, CDR1 is SNHLY, CDR2 FYNNEI. The CDR3 contains 13 residues. The CDR3 here is CVSRHRRGYEQYF. The CDR3 coding sequence is TGTGTCAGCAGACACAGGCGGGGCTACGAGCAGTACTTC. Full variable domain (remainder filled in from reference TRBV2 and TRBJ2-7): EPEVTQTPSHQVTQMGQEVILRCVPISNHLYFYWYRQILGQKVEFLVSFYNNEISEKSEIFDDQFSVERPDGSNFTLKIRSTKLEDSAMYFCVSRHRRGYEQYFGPGTRLTVT.

Many counts were recorded for this clonotype. The chain is built from TRBV7-8 and TRBJ1-2, with 7 bases that match TRBD1. The CDR3 is 16 amino acids. Trimming at V came to 0 bases and at J to 4 bases, leaving 8 bases not matched to a gene. Per germline, CDR1 SGHVS and CDR2 FQNEAQ. The CDR3: CASSLAVQGRVYGYTF. In nucleotides, the CDR3 is TGTGCCAGCAGCTTAGCTGTACAGGGGCGTGTCTATGGCTACACCTTC.

The V and J genes are TRBV6-2 or TRBV6-3 and TRBJ1-6, with D unresolved. V was pared by 0 bases and J by 7 bases, with 16 bases between. CDR1 and CDR2 from the germline V gene are MNHEY and SVGEGT. This CDR3 spans 17 amino acids. The CDR3, as DNA: TGTGCCAGCAGTTACTCTCCGGGAGTTCGGGCCAATTCACCCCTCCACTTT. Protein product: CASSYSPGVRANSPLHF.

The CDR3 region has the DNA TGCAGTGCTGACCCACAGAGGATCTACGAGCAGTACTTC. Amino acid sequence: CSADPQRIYEQYF. The rearrangement uses TRBV20-1 and TRBJ2-7; the D is unclear. The germline V gene encodes CDR1 DFQATT and CDR2 SNEGSKA (reference sequence). This CDR3 is 13 amino acids long. The ends were cut back, 5 bases at V and 3 bases at J, with 14 bases in the middle.

This clonotype has more than one count but fewer than ten. The chain uses TRBV2 and TRBJ2-7; the D gene is possibly TRBD2 (6 bases). The CDR3 loop spans 14 amino acids. The germline CDR1 and CDR2 sequences are SNHLY and FYNNEI. Trimming pared 8 bases from V and 1 base from J, leaving 15 bases between. The CDR3 bases are TGTGCCAGCCACCGGGACTTCTCATCCTACGAGCAGTACTTC. Amino acids: CASHRDFSSYEQYF.

The chain is built from TRBV2 and TRBJ2-3; D could derive from TRBD1 or TRBD2 (5 bases each). CDR1 and CDR2 (germline): SNHLY, FYNNEI. This CDR3 has 12 residues. Trimming stripped 11 bases from V and 4 bases from J, with 13 bases between. The CDR3 nucleotides read TGTGCCGGGACCGGATTCCCAGATACGCAGTATTTT. Its protein product is CAGTGFPDTQYF.

The sample holds one count of this clonotype. The chain links TRBV28 to TRBJ2-1; 10 bases are a match to TRBD2. The CDR3 length is 14 residues. V shed 8 bases and J 8 bases; nucleotides not matched to a gene: 9. Germline loops: CDR1 MDHEN, CDR2 SYDVKM. The CDR3 spells CASGSAGGPYEQFF. CDR3 DNA sequence: TGTGCCAGCGGTTCAGCGGGAGGGCCGTATGAGCAGTTCTTC.

Many counts were recorded for this clonotype. This rearrangement joins TRBV6-1 to TRBJ1-1; 7 bases line up with TRBD1. Germline V gene lookup returns CDR1 MNHNS and CDR2 SASEGT. Unmatched junction bases numbered 11, after V lost 6 bases and J lost 4 bases. This CDR3 has 15 residues. The CDR3 loop is CASSPSTGFGTEAFF. In DNA form, the CDR3 reads TGTGCCAGCAGCCCCTCGACAGGGTTCGGCACTGAAGCTTTCTTT.

This chain links TRBV7-3 with TRBJ2-3; 12 nucleotides agree with TRBD2. J lost 1 base, V lost 6 bases, and 2 bases had no gene match. Germline V gene sequence: CDR1 SGHTA, CDR2 FQGTGA. This CDR3 has 15 residues. The CDR3: CASRSSGGGTDTQYF. CDR3 DNA sequence: TGTGCCAGCAGGTCTAGCGGGGGGGGCACAGATACGCAGTATTTT.

This clonotype was seen at least ten times. The chain recombines TRBV28 with TRBJ2-3; D might be TRBD1 (5 bases). The CDR3 is 14 amino acids. Trimming took 6 bases from V and 5 from J, leaving 15 bases between them. The germline CDR1 and CDR2 sequences are MDHEN and SYDVKM. CDR3 nucleotides: TGTGCCAGCAGCAAGGACAAGATAGGAGATACGCAGTATTTT. Protein: CASSKDKIGDTQYF.

Many counts were recorded for this clonotype. The chain couples TRBV11-2 to TRBJ2-4, with D possibly called TRBD1 or TRBD2 (7 bases each). Germline lookup yields CDR1 SGHAT and CDR2 FQNNGV. Between the trimmed V and J ends, which lost 1 base and 0 bases, there was a span of 16 bases. This CDR3 comprises 18 residues. The CDR3 protein is CASSLGKTGREAKNIQYF. The CDR3 DNA reads as TGTGCCAGCAGCTTAGGAAAGACAGGGAGGGAAGCCAAAAACATTCAGTACTTC.

There are many counts of this clonotype. The rearrangement joins TRBV20-1 to TRBJ1-2; TRBD1 matches at 8 bases. V lost 5 bases, J lost 7 bases, and 15 bases stayed unmatched. The germline V gene encodes CDR1 DFQATT and CDR2 SNEGSKA (reference sequence). The CDR3 covers 15 residues. The CDR3 DNA reads TGCAGTGCTCCGAGGGGGCAGGGGGCAAACGGTGGCTACACCTTC. Its translation is CSAPRGQGANGGYTF.

As concerns this clonotype: The junction departs from the called germline gene at one end, perhaps through a read error. The chain is built from TRBV5-4 and TRBJ2-5, with 7 bases aligning to TRBD1. This CDR3 is built from 12 residues. Germline assignment: CDR1 SGHNT and CDR2 YYREEE (reference sequence). The CDR3 sequence is CASSPRDSPGHF. CDR3 in DNA: TGTGCCAGCAGCCCCCGGGACAGCCCCGGGCACTTC.

This clonotype was seen a handful of times. The chain links TRBV6-1 to TRBJ1-2; the D gene is possibly TRBD1 (5 bases). With 0 bases removed from V and 5 bases from J, the gap between germline ends came to 13 bases. Looked up from germline, CDR1 is MNHNS and CDR2 is SASEGT. There are 15 residues in the CDR3. The CDR3 reads CASSEALRGLYGYTF. The CDR3 nucleotides are TGTGCCAGCAGTGAAGCGCTTCGGGGACTTTATGGCTACACCTTC.

This rearrangement joins TRBV9 to TRBJ2-2, with 7 bases identical to TRBD1. This CDR3 comprises 17 residues. Per germline, CDR1 SGDLS and CDR2 YYNGEE. V lost 4 bases to trimming and J lost 3 bases; unmatched junction nucleotides: 12. The CDR3 nucleotides read TGTGCCAGCAGCCGCCAGACCGGGACAGCCTACACCGGGGAGCTGTTTTTT. This encodes CASSRQTGTAYTGELFF.

This clonotype was observed many times. The genes are TRBV5-1 and TRBJ1-2; D remains unclear. The CDR3 consists of 13 residues. Trimming stripped 2 bases from V and 3 bases from J, with 8 bases between. The V gene's germline CDR1 is SGHRS and CDR2 YFSETQ. CDR3 sequence reads: CASSFDKHYGYTF. The CDR3 DNA reads TGCGCCAGCAGCTTCGACAAGCACTATGGCTACACCTTC.

The V gene is TRBV12-3 or TRBV12-4, the J gene TRBJ2-7, with TRBD1 matching 9 bases. There are 15 residues in the CDR3. The J segment lost 5 bases and the V segment lost 4 bases, leaving 9 bases of the junction unmatched. CDR3 sequence reads: CASSSFGTGNHEQYF. CDR3 coding DNA: TGTGCCAGCAGTTCGTTCGGGACAGGGAACCACGAGCAGTACTTC.

This clonotype was counted many times. The chain has TRBV27 and TRBJ1-2, with D tentatively TRBD1 (5 bases). V dropped 5 bases and J dropped 3 bases, with 10 bases sitting between them. The CDR3 extends over 13 amino acids. Germline V lookup: CDR1 MNHEY, CDR2 SMNVEV (reference sequence). The CDR3 loop is CASSGSGYYGYTF. CDR3 DNA sequence: TGTGCCAGCAGTGGCTCAGGGTACTATGGCTACACCTTC.

This clonotype was counted at least ten times. J is TRBJ2-7 and V is TRBV9; 9 bases map to TRBD1. V was clipped by 4 bases and J by 3 bases; unmatched bases: 8. The CDR3 is made up of 15 amino acids. Germline V CDR1 and CDR2: SGDLS, YYNGEE. CDR3 loop: CASSPFRDRDYEQYF. The CDR3 nucleotides read TGTGCCAGCAGCCCTTTCCGGGACAGGGACTACGAGCAGTACTTC.

The chain links TRBV11-2 to TRBJ2-1, with D tentatively TRBD2 (5 bases). The germline CDR1 and CDR2 sequences are SGHAT and FQNNGV. This CDR3 contains 15 residues. Trimming cost V 1 base and J 0 bases, with 7 bases left between them. The DNA of the CDR3 is TGTGCCAGCAGCTTAGGGGAGAGCTCCTACAATGAGCAGTTCTTC. Translated, it gives CASSLGESSYNEQFF.